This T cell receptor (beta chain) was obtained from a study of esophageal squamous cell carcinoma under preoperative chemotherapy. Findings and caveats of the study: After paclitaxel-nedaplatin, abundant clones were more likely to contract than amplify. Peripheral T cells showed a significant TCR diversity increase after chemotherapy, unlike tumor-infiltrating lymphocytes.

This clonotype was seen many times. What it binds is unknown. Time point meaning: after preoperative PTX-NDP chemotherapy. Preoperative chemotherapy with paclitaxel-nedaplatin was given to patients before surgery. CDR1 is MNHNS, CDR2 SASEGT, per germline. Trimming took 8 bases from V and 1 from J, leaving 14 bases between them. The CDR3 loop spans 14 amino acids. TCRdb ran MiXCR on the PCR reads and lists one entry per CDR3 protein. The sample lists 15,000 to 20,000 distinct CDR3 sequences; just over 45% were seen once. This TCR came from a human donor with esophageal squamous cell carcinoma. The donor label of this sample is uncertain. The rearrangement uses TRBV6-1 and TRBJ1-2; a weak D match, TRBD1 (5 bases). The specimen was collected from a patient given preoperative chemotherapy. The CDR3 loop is CASSRPGVNYGYTF. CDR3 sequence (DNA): TGTGCCAGCTCGAGGCCGGGGGTTAACTATGGCTACACCTTC.